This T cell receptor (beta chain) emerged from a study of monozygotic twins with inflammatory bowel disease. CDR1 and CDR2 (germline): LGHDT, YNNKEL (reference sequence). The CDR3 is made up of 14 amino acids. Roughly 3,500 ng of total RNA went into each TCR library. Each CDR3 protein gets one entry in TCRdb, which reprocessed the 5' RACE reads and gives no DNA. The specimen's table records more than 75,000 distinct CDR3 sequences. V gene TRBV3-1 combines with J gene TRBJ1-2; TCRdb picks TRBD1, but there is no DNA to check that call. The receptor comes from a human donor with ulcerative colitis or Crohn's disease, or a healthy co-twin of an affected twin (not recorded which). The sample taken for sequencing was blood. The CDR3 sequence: CASSQVWRGYGYTF.